What follows is one TCR beta chain and its context. Only in-frame clones appear in the TCRdb table, and some are missing; sequencing was by immunoSEQ multiplex PCR. The sample has some 180,000 clones. These data come from a study of control samples from healthy donors and cancer patients. Sequenced input: blood. This TCR was recovered from a woman in her 30s in good health.

The CDR3 DNA reads TGTGCCAGCAGTTTATGGGGCCGATCTAACTATGGCTACACCTTC. It translates to CASSLWGRSNYGYTF. The chain uses TRBV28 and TRBJ1-2; D ambiguous. Trimming pared 0 bases from V and 0 bases from J, leaving 8 bases between. CDR1 is MDHEN and CDR2 is SYDVKM in the germline V gene. This CDR3 comprises 15 residues.